The present T cell receptor (beta chain) was sequenced within a study of a mutant IDH1 vaccine in newly diagnosed glioma. CDR3 length: 16 residues. V dropped 5 bases and J dropped 7 bases, with 20 bases sitting between them. Germline CDR1 and CDR2: LNHDA and SQIVND (reference sequence). Turning to this clone: The antigen is unknown.

The protocol was immunoSEQ multiplex PCR, while the TCRdb copy is restricted to in-frame clones and leaves out a portion. The data contain about 54,000 clones, 84% of them seen just once; the ten biggest clones take up approximately 4%. Described time point: week 35, safety follow-up. Vaccinated patients received 300 ug of mutant IDH1 20-mer peptide per dose, with topical imiquimod. V gene TRBV19 combines with J gene TRBJ2-2, with a tentative D call TRBD1 (5 bases). This receptor was taken from a woman aged 18 to 35 with glioma. The sequenced sample was PBMCs, obtained from a glioma patient whose treatment included an IDH1 peptide vaccine. The CDR3 region has the DNA TGTGCCAGTAGTTTCGACCGACAGCCCTTAAACGGGGAGCTGTTTTTT. Encoded protein: CASSFDRQPLNGELFF.